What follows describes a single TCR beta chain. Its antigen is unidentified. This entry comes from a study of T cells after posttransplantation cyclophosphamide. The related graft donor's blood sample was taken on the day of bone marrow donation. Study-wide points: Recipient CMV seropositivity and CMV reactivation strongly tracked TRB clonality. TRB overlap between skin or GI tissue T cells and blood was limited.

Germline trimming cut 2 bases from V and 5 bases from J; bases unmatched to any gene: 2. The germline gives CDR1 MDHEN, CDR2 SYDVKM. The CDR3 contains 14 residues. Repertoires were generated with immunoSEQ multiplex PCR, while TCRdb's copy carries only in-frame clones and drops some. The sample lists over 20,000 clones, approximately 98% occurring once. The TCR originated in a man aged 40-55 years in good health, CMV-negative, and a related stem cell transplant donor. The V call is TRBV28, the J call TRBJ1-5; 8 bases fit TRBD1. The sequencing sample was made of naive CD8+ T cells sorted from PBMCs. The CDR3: CASSLPGGDQPQHF. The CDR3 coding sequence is TGTGCCAGCAGTTTACCAGGGGGCGATCAGCCCCAGCATTTT.